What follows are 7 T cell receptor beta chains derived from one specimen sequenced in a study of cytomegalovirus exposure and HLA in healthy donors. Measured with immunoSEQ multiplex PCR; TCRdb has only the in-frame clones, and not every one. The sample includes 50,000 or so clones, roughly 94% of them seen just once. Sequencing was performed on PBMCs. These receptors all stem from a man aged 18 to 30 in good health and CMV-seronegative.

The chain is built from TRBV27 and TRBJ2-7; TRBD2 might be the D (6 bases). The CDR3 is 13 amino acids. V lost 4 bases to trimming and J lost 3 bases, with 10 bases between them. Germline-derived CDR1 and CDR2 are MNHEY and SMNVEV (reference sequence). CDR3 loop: CASSWISGYEQYF. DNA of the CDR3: TGTGCCAGCAGTTGGATTAGCGGCTACGAGCAGTACTTC.

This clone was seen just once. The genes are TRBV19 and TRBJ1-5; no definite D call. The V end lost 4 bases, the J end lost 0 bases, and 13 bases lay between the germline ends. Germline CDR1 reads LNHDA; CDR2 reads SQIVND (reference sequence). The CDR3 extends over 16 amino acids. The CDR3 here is CASSTRQFYSNQPQHF. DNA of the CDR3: TGTGCCAGTAGTACCCGACAATTTTATAGCAATCAGCCCCAGCATTTT.

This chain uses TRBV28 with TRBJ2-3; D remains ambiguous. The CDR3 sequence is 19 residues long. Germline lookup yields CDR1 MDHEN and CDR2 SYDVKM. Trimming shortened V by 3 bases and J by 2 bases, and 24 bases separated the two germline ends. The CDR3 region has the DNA TGTGCCAGCAGTTTCGTCCTCGCGGTCAATGTCCCTCTCACAGATACGCAGTATTTT. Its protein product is CASSFVLAVNVPLTDTQYF.

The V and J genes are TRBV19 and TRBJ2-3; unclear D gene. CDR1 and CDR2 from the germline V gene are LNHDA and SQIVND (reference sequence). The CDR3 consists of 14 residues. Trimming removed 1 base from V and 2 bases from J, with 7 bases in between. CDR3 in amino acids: CASSIGPNTDTQYF. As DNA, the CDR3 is TGTGCCAGTAGTATAGGTCCAAACACAGATACGCAGTATTTT.

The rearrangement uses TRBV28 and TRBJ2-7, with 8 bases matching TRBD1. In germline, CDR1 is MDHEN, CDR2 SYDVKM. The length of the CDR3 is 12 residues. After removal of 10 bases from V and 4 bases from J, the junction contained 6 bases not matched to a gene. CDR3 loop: CATQDRVYEQYF. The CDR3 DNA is TGTGCCACCCAGGACAGGGTTTACGAGCAGTACTTC.

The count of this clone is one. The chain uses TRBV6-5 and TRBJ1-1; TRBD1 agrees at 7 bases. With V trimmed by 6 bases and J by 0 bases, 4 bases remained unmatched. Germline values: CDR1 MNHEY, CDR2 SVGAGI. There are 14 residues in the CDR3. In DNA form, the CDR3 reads TGTGCCAGCAGCAGGGGGTTCATGAACACTGAAGCTTTCTTT. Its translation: CASSRGFMNTEAFF.

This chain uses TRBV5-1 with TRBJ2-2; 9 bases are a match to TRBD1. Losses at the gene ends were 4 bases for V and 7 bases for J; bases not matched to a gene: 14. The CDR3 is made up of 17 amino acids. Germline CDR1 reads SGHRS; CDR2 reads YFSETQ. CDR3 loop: CASSTHPGTGSGGELFF. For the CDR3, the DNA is TGCGCCAGCAGCACCCACCCCGGGACAGGGTCCGGCGGGGAGCTGTTTTTT.